This TCR beta chain is drawn from a study of CD8 T cells in ankylosing spondylitis. Overall study findings and caveats: The study looked at matched synovial fluid samples from ankylosing spondylitis patients. Disease-linked clones were reported to be significantly enriched there. There were earlier reports of some motif variants in reactive arthritis synovial fluid and blood. The study identified a TCR beta motif of several highly homologous variants that appeared characteristic of ankylosing spondylitis blood.

The trim removed 1 base at V and 2 bases at J, leaving 9 bases unmatched. The CDR3 totals 18 residues. Germline V gene data show CDR1 as MNHEY and CDR2 as SMNVEV (reference sequence). TCRdb itself ran the 5' RACE reads through MiXCR, one entry per CDR3 protein. The sample lists 100,000 to 150,000 distinct CDR3 sequences, roughly 8.8% occurring once. This clonotype was recorded at least ten times. The target antigen is unknown. The chain recombines TRBV27 with TRBJ2-1; 9 nucleotides match TRBD2. Material: blood, either unsorted or a sorted T cell fraction (not recorded which). The source of this sequence is a male donor with ankylosing spondylitis or in good health (not recorded which). The CDR3 bases are TGTGCCAGCAGTTTATTCGGGCTAGCGGGAAAAACCTACAATGAGCAGTTCTTC. Its translation is CASSLFGLAGKTYNEQFF.